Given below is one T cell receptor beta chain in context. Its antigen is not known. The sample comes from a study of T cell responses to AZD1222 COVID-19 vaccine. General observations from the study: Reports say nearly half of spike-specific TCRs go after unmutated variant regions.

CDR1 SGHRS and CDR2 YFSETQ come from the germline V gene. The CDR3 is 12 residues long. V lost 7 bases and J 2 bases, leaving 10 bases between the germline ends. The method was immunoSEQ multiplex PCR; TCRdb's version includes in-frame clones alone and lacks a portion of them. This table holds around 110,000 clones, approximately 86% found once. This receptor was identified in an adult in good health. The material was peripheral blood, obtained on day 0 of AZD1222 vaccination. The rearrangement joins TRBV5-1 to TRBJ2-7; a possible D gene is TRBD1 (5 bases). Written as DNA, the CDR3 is TGCGCCAGCGGTCAGGGCCCCTACGAGCAGTACTTC. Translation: CASGQGPYEQYF.